Shown below are 29 T cell receptor beta chains from a single sample sequenced in a study of T cells in Graves' hyperthyroidism and ophthalmopathy. Amplified TCR beta CDR3 regions came from RNA transcripts. RT-PCR in the first round (using the HTBI primer set) targeted the TCR CDR3. TCRdb used MiXCR to reprocess the multiplex PCR reads, holding one entry per CDR3 protein. The sample shows roughly 400,000 distinct CDR3 sequences, 11% to 15% of them seen only once. Sequencing was performed on blood. The receptors were gathered from a man in his forties or fifties with Graves' ophthalmopathy.

This clonotype has more than one count but fewer than ten. The V gene is TRBV6-2 or TRBV6-3, the J gene TRBJ2-1; D perhaps matches TRBD2 (6 bases). CDR3 length equals 14 residues. The germline CDR1 and CDR2 sequences are MNHEY and SVGEGT. Trimming shortened V by 0 bases and J by 5 bases, and 8 bases separated the two germline ends. Here the CDR3 reads CASSYSEGHNEQFF. CDR3 coding DNA: TGTGCCAGCAGTTACTCGGAGGGGCACAATGAGCAGTTCTTC.

This clonotype appeared a few times. The rearrangement uses TRBV15 and TRBJ1-2, with D unclear. CDR3 size: 13 residues. From germline, CDR1 is LNHNV and CDR2 YYDKDF (reference sequence). Deletions cut 5 bases from V and 3 bases from J, with 10 bases between. The CDR3 coding sequence is TGTGCCACCAGCGCAAGACGGCACTATGGCTACACCTTC. Its protein product is CATSARRHYGYTF.

With regard to this clonotype: A read error may explain this, as a much larger clone is one base away. Because the CDR3 is missing its conserved closing phenylalanine or tryptophan, this is likely a read error. The chain has TRBV20-1 and TRBJ2-7, with no clear D. Trimming removed 2 bases at V and 4 bases at J, with 12 bases between. The germline V gene has CDR1 DFQATT and CDR2 SNEGSKA (reference sequence). CDR3 size: 13 residues. CDR3 sequence reads: CSARFPLRYEQYL. CDR3 DNA: TGCAGTGCTAGATTTCCCTTACGTTACGAGCAGTACCTC.

This clonotype was seen ten or more times. The rearrangement uses TRBV19 and TRBJ2-3; maybe TRBD2 (5 bases). V lost 7 bases and J 2 bases, leaving 16 bases between the germline ends. This CDR3 comprises 15 residues. CDR1 is LNHDA and CDR2 is SQIVND in the germline V gene (reference sequence). CDR3 amino acids: CASTIWGDPTDTQYF. CDR3 nucleotides: TGTGCCAGTACGATCTGGGGAGACCCCACAGATACGCAGTATTTT. The whole variable domain, filled in from reference TRBV19 and TRBJ2-3, reads DGGITQSPKYLFRKEGQNVTLSCEQNLNHDAMYWYRQDPGQGLRLIYYSQIVNDFQKGDIAEGYSVSREKKESFPLTVTSAQKNPTAFYLCASTIWGDPTDTQYFGPGTRLTVL.

This clonotype was recorded once. Given a much more abundant clone one base away, this may be a read error. V usage is TRBV5-1 and J usage is TRBJ2-1; D is uncertain. Looked up from germline, CDR1 is SGHRS and CDR2 is YFSETQ. This CDR3 is 15 amino acids long. The germline V and J ends were trimmed by 6 bases and 9 bases, with 22 bases remaining between them. The CDR3 sequence: CASTPLTVRSGEQFF. The CDR3 region has the DNA TGCGCCAGCACCCCCCTAACTGTTCGCTCCGGTGAGCAGTTCTTC.

This clonotype was seen ten or more times. The chain uses TRBV7-9 and TRBJ1-1; D is uncertain. Trimming stripped 3 bases from V and 0 bases from J, with 8 bases between. The germline V gene has CDR1 SEHNR and CDR2 FQNEAQ (reference sequence). The CDR3 runs to 14 residues. Here the CDR3 DNA reads TGTGCCAGCAGCTTTTCCTTCCTGAACACTGAAGCTTTCTTT. Translating gives CASSFSFLNTEAFF.

V and J are TRBV9 and TRBJ1-1; 9 bases match TRBD1. CDR1 is SGDLS and CDR2 is YYNGEE in the germline V gene. The CDR3 totals 15 residues. Trimming took 6 bases from V and 0 from J; bases not matched to a gene: 6. CDR3 bases: TGTGCCAGCACCAGGACAGGGGTTATGAACACTGAAGCTTTCTTT. Encoded protein: CASTRTGVMNTEAFF.

This clonotype has just a few counts. The chain joins TRBV14 to TRBJ2-5; 7 nucleotides match TRBD2. The J segment lost 4 bases and the V segment lost 3 bases, leaving 8 bases of the junction unmatched. This CDR3 has 15 residues. Per the germline V gene, CDR1 is SGHDN and CDR2 is FVKESK. This CDR3 is CASSHMGGAVETQYF. In nucleotides, the CDR3 is TGTGCCAGCAGCCATATGGGAGGGGCGGTAGAGACCCAGTACTTC.

This clonotype was seen only a few times. This rearrangement joins TRBV5-6 to TRBJ1-1; TRBD1 is a possible D gene (5 bases). Looked up from germline, CDR1 is SGHDT and CDR2 is YYEEEE. With 6 bases removed from V and 0 bases from J, the gap between germline ends came to 12 bases. This CDR3 has 14 residues. CDR3 bases: TGTGCCAGCACCATGGACACGTTGAACACTGAAGCTTTCTTT. As protein: CASTMDTLNTEAFF.

Ten or more counts support this clonotype. The rearrangement joins TRBV30 to TRBJ2-1, with TRBD2 matching 7 bases. Germline V CDR1 and CDR2: GTSNPN, SVGIG (reference sequence). The CDR3 spans 15 residues. V lost 4 bases, J lost 0 bases, and 6 bases stayed unmatched. The CDR3 coding sequence is TGTGCCTGGACCAGCGGGGCGGACTCCTACAATGAGCAGTTCTTC. Its translation is CAWTSGADSYNEQFF.

This chain uses TRBV9 with TRBJ2-2; tentatively, D is TRBD2 (5 bases). Germline V lookup: CDR1 SGDLS, CDR2 YYNGEE. V dropped 3 bases and J dropped 6 bases, with 18 bases sitting between them. The CDR3 has 16 residues. The CDR3 coding sequence is TGTGCCAGCAGCGCTAGAAGTGGGAGCAGAGCCGGGGAGCTGTTTTTT. Residues: CASSARSGSRAGELFF.

The chain employs TRBV14 and TRBJ1-1, with 8 nucleotides matching TRBD1. The CDR3 length is 15 residues. The germline V gene encodes CDR1 SGHDN and CDR2 FVKESK. The junction had 3 bases not matched to a gene; V was cut back by 1 base and J by 2 bases. The CDR3 loop reads CASSQATGENTEAFF. CDR3 DNA: TGTGCCAGCAGCCAAGCGACAGGGGAAAACACTGAAGCTTTCTTT.

This clonotype was counted between two and nine times. The chain joins TRBV11-3 to TRBJ2-2, with TRBD1 identical over 11 bases. CDR1 is SGHNT and CDR2 is YENEEA in the germline V gene. The V gene end was trimmed by 5 bases and the J gene end by 7 bases; junction bases not matched to a gene: 0. The CDR3 loop spans 13 amino acids. CDR3 in amino acids: CASSGTGGGELFF. The CDR3 DNA follows: TGTGCCAGCAGCGGGACAGGGGGCGGGGAGCTGTTTTTT.

The chain uses TRBV19 and TRBJ2-7; 8 bases match TRBD1. The CDR3 consists of 13 residues. Germline V gives CDR1 LNHDA, CDR2 SQIVND (reference sequence). V lost 5 bases to trimming and J lost 6 bases; unmatched junction nucleotides: 6. The CDR3 region is CASSWTGSLEQYF. The CDR3 nucleotides read TGTGCCAGTAGTTGGACAGGGTCCCTCGAGCAGTACTTC.

The gene calls are TRBV29-1 and TRBJ2-7, with D perhaps assigned TRBD1 or TRBD2 (6 bases each). The V end lost 7 bases, the J end lost 6 bases, and 13 bases lay between the germline ends. The CDR3 totals 11 residues. The germline CDR1 and CDR2 sequences are SQVTM and ANQGSEA. The DNA for the CDR3 is TGCAGCGGGGGGGCTAGGGGCGAGCAGTACTTC. Its translation: CSGGARGEQYF.

The chain employs TRBV30 and TRBJ1-1; D is possibly TRBD1 (5 bases). Per germline, CDR1 GTSNPN and CDR2 SVGIG (reference sequence). CDR3 length: 15 amino acids. Trimming shortened V by 3 bases and J by 1 base, and 15 bases separated the two germline ends. CDR3 DNA: TGTGCCTGGAGAGTTTTGGGGCGGCAGAACACTGAAGCTTTCTTT. Its translation: CAWRVLGRQNTEAFF.

This clonotype was observed at least ten times. This chain uses TRBV27 with TRBJ2-7, with 7 bases that match TRBD2. There are 15 residues in the CDR3. CDR1 and CDR2 (germline): MNHEY, SMNVEV (reference sequence). V lost 0 bases to trimming and J lost 4 bases; unmatched junction nucleotides: 6. CDR3 nucleotides: TGTGCCAGCAGTTTATCGCCGAGGGAGGGGTACGAGCAGTACTTC. Translating it yields CASSLSPREGYEQYF.

This clonotype was seen repeatedly, ten times or more. V is TRBV10-3 and J is TRBJ1-6, with 7 nucleotides matching TRBD1. Germline V gene lookup returns CDR1 ENHRY and CDR2 SYGVKD. The J segment lost 5 bases and the V segment lost 4 bases, leaving 2 bases of the junction unmatched. The CDR3 has 14 residues. The CDR3 DNA reads as TGTGCCATCAGTGGGGACAGCAATAATTCACCCCTCCACTTT. This gives the protein CAISGDSNNSPLHF.

The sample holds many counts of this clonotype. The chain recombines TRBV5-8 with TRBJ2-5, with D hard to call. This CDR3 has 15 amino acids. Looked up from germline, CDR1 is SGHTS and CDR2 is YDEGEE. The V gene lost 1 base and the J gene lost 2 bases, with 12 bases spanning the gap. The CDR3 loop is CASSLIGSRQETQYF. For the CDR3, the DNA is TGTGCCAGCAGCTTGATCGGTAGCAGACAAGAGACCCAGTACTTC.

This clonotype was seen only once. J is TRBJ1-5 and V is TRBV6-1; tentative D call: TRBD1 (5 bases). V lost 5 bases, J lost 7 bases, and 6 bases lay in between. CDR3 size: 11 residues. The V gene's germline CDR1 is MNHNS and CDR2 SASEGT. The CDR3 protein is CASSKGQPQHF. The CDR3 coding sequence is TGTGCCAGCAGTAAGGGGCAGCCCCAGCATTTT.

The rearrangement links TRBV12-3 or TRBV12-4 to TRBJ2-2; D not resolved. The CDR3 loop spans 13 amino acids. V shed 2 bases and J shed 3 bases, with 4 bases lying between them. This chain's CDR3 is CASSLIDTGELFF. CDR3 DNA: TGTGCCAGCAGTTTAATAGACACCGGGGAGCTGTTTTTT.

There are a few counts of this clonotype. The chain has TRBV4-1 and TRBJ2-7, with 9 bases identical to TRBD1. The CDR3 has 15 amino acids. Per germline, CDR1 MGHRA and CDR2 YSYEKL. V lost 3 bases, J lost 4 bases, and 7 bases stayed unmatched. CDR3 in DNA: TGCGCCAGCAGCCAGGCCGGGACAGGGCAATACGAGCAGTACTTC. Encoded protein: CASSQAGTGQYEQYF.

This clonotype was detected ten times or more. This chain connects TRBV5-6 to TRBJ2-7; 11 bases fit TRBD2. Germline V gives CDR1 SGHDT, CDR2 YYEEEE. This CDR3 spans 19 amino acids. J lost 3 bases, V lost 4 bases, and 18 bases had no gene match. The CDR3 loop reads CASSIGGSGSTSGIYEQYF. In DNA, the CDR3 is TGTGCCAGCAGCATTGGGGGGTCGGGATCGACTAGCGGGATCTACGAGCAGTACTTC.

This clonotype was observed at least ten times. The rearrangement joins TRBV13 to TRBJ2-3; D is uncertain. Trimming cost V 0 bases and J 5 bases, with 6 bases left between them. Germline CDR1 and CDR2: PRHDT and FYEKMQ (reference sequence). The CDR3 has 13 amino acids. This CDR3 reads CASSLGREDTQYF. The CDR3 coding sequence is TGTGCCAGCAGCTTAGGCCGTGAAGATACGCAGTATTTT.

This clonotype was detected a few times. V and J are TRBV28 and TRBJ2-7; possible D gene TRBD1, 6 bases. Trimming stripped 4 bases from V and 0 bases from J, with 19 bases between. CDR1 and CDR2 from the germline V gene are MDHEN and SYDVKM. CDR3 size: 17 residues. In DNA form, the CDR3 reads TGTGCCAGCAGTTCCTGGGGCAGGGGTCTTCTCTCCTACGAGCAGTACTTC. Protein product: CASSSWGRGLLSYEQYF.

This clonotype was seen repeatedly, ten times or more. This chain links TRBV5-1 with TRBJ2-3; D is undetermined. CDR3 length: 16 amino acids. The V end lost 0 bases, the J end lost 6 bases, and 17 bases lay between the germline ends. The V gene's germline CDR1 is SGHRS and CDR2 YFSETQ. CDR3 region: CASSLGSGPGVDTQYF. In DNA form, the CDR3 reads TGCGCCAGCAGCTTGGGAAGTGGACCTGGTGTGGATACGCAGTATTTT.

In this sample, this clonotype turned up many times. The rearrangement links TRBV11-2 to TRBJ1-3; tentative D call: TRBD1 (5 bases). CDR3 length: 16 amino acids. The germline CDR1 and CDR2 sequences are SGHAT and FQNNGV. V lost 1 base and J 0 bases, leaving 10 bases between the germline ends. The CDR3 bases are TGTGCCAGCAGCTTAGCAGGGATATCCTCTGGAAACACCATATATTTT. The encoded protein is CASSLAGISSGNTIYF.

This clonotype was observed a few times. The chain has TRBV6-9 and TRBJ1-1, with 7 bases matching TRBD1. The CDR3 totals 15 residues. Trimming removed 3 bases from V and 11 bases from J; junction bases left unmatched: 15. CDR1 and CDR2 (germline): MNHGY, SVAAGI. Here the CDR3 DNA reads TGTGCCAGCAGTTACGGCGGGGACAGATCGAACAAGGCTTTCTTT. It codes for CASSYGGDRSNKAFF.

V usage is TRBV6-1 and J usage is TRBJ1-1, with D hard to call. This CDR3 spans 10 amino acids. The germline V and J ends were trimmed by 10 bases and 6 bases, with 9 bases remaining between them. Germline V gene data show CDR1 as MNHNS and CDR2 as SASEGT. DNA of the CDR3: TGTGCCACCAAACAGCCTGAAGCTTTCTTT. It codes for CATKQPEAFF.